Listed here are 10 T cell receptor beta chains from one sample, sequenced in a study of neurological immune-mediated disorders. TCRdb re-derived calls from the 5' RACE reads in MiXCR, one entry per CDR3 protein. The sample yields 55,000 to 70,000 distinct CDR3 sequences, 2.5% to 4% seen once. The sample consisted of PBMCs. The receptors derive from a woman aged 45-60 years with multiple sclerosis.

This clonotype showed up many times. The J gene is TRBJ1-1, the V gene TRBV5-6; no firm D call. CDR3 length: 13 residues. Germline CDR1 SGHDT, CDR2 YYEEEE. V dropped 2 bases and J dropped 6 bases, with 11 bases sitting between them. This chain's CDR3 is CASSLRRGPEAFF. Written as DNA, the CDR3 is TGTGCCAGCAGCTTAAGACGCGGCCCTGAAGCTTTCTTT.

The chain has TRBV19 and TRBJ1-2, with D unresolved. The CDR3 sequence is 13 residues long. Germline values: CDR1 LNHDA, CDR2 SQIVND (reference sequence). Trimming left V 3 bases short and J 5 bases short, with 10 bases between. CDR3 bases: TGTGCCAGTAGTATGGCATCGGGGTATGGCTACACCTTC. This sequence encodes CASSMASGYGYTF.

This clonotype was counted ten times or more. The chain is built from TRBV4-2 and TRBJ1-2; TRBD1 agrees at 8 bases. Trimming took 4 bases from V and 4 from J; bases not matched to a gene: 2. This CDR3 region has 13 residues. Looked up from germline, CDR1 is LGHNA and CDR2 is YNFKEQ. The CDR3 DNA sequence: TGTGCCAGCAGCCCGGACAGGGTCTATGGCTACACCTTC. This codes for CASSPDRVYGYTF.

This clonotype has a count of ten or more. The chain recombines TRBV5-1 with TRBJ2-1, with 8 nucleotides matching TRBD2. V gave up 0 bases and J gave up 8 bases; unmatched junction bases: 13. Germline V gene lookup returns CDR1 SGHRS and CDR2 YFSETQ. The CDR3 has 17 amino acids. The CDR3 region has the DNA TGCGCCAGCAGCTTGGCCGGACTAGCCCGTTCCGTCGATGAGCAGTTCTTC. Protein sequence: CASSLAGLARSVDEQFF.

This clonotype has a count of ten or more. The J gene is TRBJ1-1, the V gene TRBV20-1; tentatively, D is TRBD1 (5 bases). The CDR3 spans 13 residues. Looked up from germline, CDR1 is DFQATT and CDR2 is SNEGSKA (reference sequence). V was trimmed by 5 bases and J by 1 base, leaving 11 bases between them. In nucleotides, the CDR3 is TGCAGTGCTCCCCGGGGGAGGAACACTGAAGCTTTCTTT. Protein sequence: CSAPRGRNTEAFF.

This clonotype was counted at least ten times. The CDR3 spells CASSLVSGMGNEQFF. For the CDR3, the DNA is TGTGCCAGCAGCTTAGTTAGCGGGATGGGGAATGAGCAGTTCTTC. The V and J genes are TRBV7-9 and TRBJ2-1, with 8 bases fitting TRBD2. Germline CDR1 SEHNR, CDR2 FQNEAQ (reference sequence). With V trimmed by 1 base and J by 7 bases, 6 bases remained unmatched. There are 15 residues in the CDR3.

This clonotype was detected a few times. CDR3 protein: CASSLDWDSPLHF. For the CDR3, the DNA is TGCGCCAGCAGCTTGGATTGGGATTCACCCCTCCACTTT. The chain recombines TRBV5-1 with TRBJ1-6; D is uncertain. The germline V gene encodes CDR1 SGHRS and CDR2 YFSETQ. The CDR3 contains 13 residues. Trimming shortened V by 0 bases and J by 8 bases, and 6 bases separated the two germline ends. Supplemented by reference TRBV5-1 and TRBJ1-6, the full variable domain reads KAGVTQTPRYLIKTRGQQVTLSCSPISGHRSVSWYQQTPGQGLQFLFEYFSETQRNKGNFPGRFSGRQFSNSRSEMNVSTLELGDSALYLCASSLDWDSPLHFGNGTRLTVT.

This clonotype came up many times. The rearrangement joins TRBV20-1 to TRBJ2-3; a weak D match, TRBD2 (6 bases). The CDR3 covers 19 residues. V gave up 0 bases and J gave up 0 bases, with 22 bases separating them. The V gene's germline CDR1 is DFQATT and CDR2 SNEGSKA (reference sequence). DNA of the CDR3: TGCAGTGCTAGAGATCTTAGGATGGGACTCTACGCCAGCACAGATACGCAGTATTTT. This gives the protein CSARDLRMGLYASTDTQYF.

This clonotype has a count of ten or more. The CDR3, as DNA: TGTGCCAGCAGCTTAGGTAGGACAGGACCCTACGAGCAGTACGTC. As protein: CASSLGRTGPYEQYV. This chain uses TRBV7-2 with TRBJ2-7; 7 nucleotides align to TRBD1. The V segment lost 1 base and the J segment 2 bases; nucleotides outside the gene matches: 5. The germline V gene has CDR1 SGHTA and CDR2 FQGNSA. This CDR3 has 15 residues.

This clonotype has at least ten counts. The CDR3 loop is CASRQQGFYNSPLHF. The CDR3 DNA follows: TGTGCCAGCAGGCAACAGGGTTTCTATAATTCACCCCTCCACTTT. The J gene is TRBJ1-6, the V gene TRBV28; tentatively, D is TRBD1 (6 bases). Germline lookup yields CDR1 MDHEN and CDR2 SYDVKM. Trimming stripped 6 bases from V and 3 bases from J, with 12 bases between. The CDR3 sequence is 15 residues long.